This TCR beta chain appears in the sequencing data of a study of T cell responses to AZD1222 COVID-19 vaccine. Points from the study as a whole: Reports say nearly half of spike-specific TCRs go after unmutated variant regions. Spike-specific TCR repertoires showed rising breadth and depth after two AZD1222 doses. Across the whole spike, CD4 TCRs peaked at regions 160-218 and 743-854. Samples come after the peak T cell response, not at day 14.

CDR3 length equals 14 residues. The V segment lost 0 bases and the J segment 7 bases; nucleotides outside the gene matches: 3. Germline-derived CDR1 and CDR2 are LNHNV and YYDKDF (reference sequence). For this clone: The antigen is not known.

Clones were sequenced by immunoSEQ multiplex PCR, and TCRdb holds only the in-frame ones, with some missing. In the table there are around 120,000 clones, roughly nine tenths of which are singletons. This TCR was sampled from an adult in good health. V is TRBV15 and J is TRBJ1-3, with 7 bases identical to TRBD1. The sample here was peripheral blood, taken on day 0 of AZD1222 vaccination. CDR3 sequence (DNA): TGTGCCACCAGCAGAGATAGGGGGCGGAACACCATATATTTT. Translation: CATSRDRGRNTIYF.